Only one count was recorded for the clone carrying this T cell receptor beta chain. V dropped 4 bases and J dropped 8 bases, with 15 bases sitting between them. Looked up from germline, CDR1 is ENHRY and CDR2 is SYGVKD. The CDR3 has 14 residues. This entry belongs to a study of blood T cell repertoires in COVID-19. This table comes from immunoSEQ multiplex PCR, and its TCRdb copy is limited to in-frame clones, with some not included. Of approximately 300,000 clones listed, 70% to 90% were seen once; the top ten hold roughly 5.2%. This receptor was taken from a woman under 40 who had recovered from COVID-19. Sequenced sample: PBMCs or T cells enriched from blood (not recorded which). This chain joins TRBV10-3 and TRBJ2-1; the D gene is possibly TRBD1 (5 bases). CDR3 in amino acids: CAISGHVQGYEQFF. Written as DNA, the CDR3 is TGTGCCATCAGTGGGCATGTTCAGGGCTATGAGCAGTTCTTC.